The clone carrying this T cell receptor (beta chain) was counted a single time. Its cognate antigen is unknown. These data come from a study of shared clonotypes between healthy human individuals. Turning to the study itself: Every donor yielded three CD4 naive, three CD4 memory, two CD8 naive and one CD8 memory plate.

In the naive CD8 group, cells lacked CD45RO and were positively selected for CCR7, so terminally differentiated effector memory CD45RA+ cells were left out. Findings and limits, study-wide: Generation probabilities of non-shared clonotypes were lower (relative to those shared by all four donors). Only blood was sampled; tissue repertoires likely differ.

Produced via immunoSEQ multiplex PCR; TCRdb's table is partial and in-frame only. Counted here are fewer than 1 million clones, about 96% occurring once; the ten biggest clones make up under 0.3%. The sequence was obtained from a man aged 25 to 40 in good health. Sequencing was performed on naive CD8+ T cells sorted from blood.

The CDR3 coding sequence is TGCGCCAGCAGCCCCCGGGGAGGGGATCAGCCCCAGCATTTT. It codes for CASSPRGGDQPQHF. The genes are TRBV5-1 and TRBJ1-5, with D tentatively TRBD1 (5 bases). Germline V CDR1 and CDR2: SGHRS, YFSETQ. Trimming left V 4 bases short and J 5 bases short, with 13 bases between. The CDR3 is 14 residues long.